The rows below give T cell receptor beta chains drawn from one sample of a study of T-cell reconstitution after alpha-beta-depleted transplantation in children. Each CDR3 protein is one row after TCRdb ran MiXCR on the PCR reads. The repertoire consists of 600,000 to 700,000 distinct CDR3 sequences, with roughly 14% occurring once and the leading ten covering 0.65% to 0.9%. The material was PBMCs, obtained before TCRalphabeta/CD19-depleted stem cell transplant. These TCRs come from a girl aged 2 to 10 with congenital amegakaryocytic thrombocytopenia, due to receive a stem cell transplant. CDR3s include the opening cysteine and the closing phenylalanine or tryptophan. D genes are given only for firm matches. The size entry is marked missing in some rows and otherwise reads once, few, many or a size class.

V,J,size,D,DNA,CDR3
TRBV7-2,TRBJ2-3,many,TRBD2,TGTGCCAGCCAAGAAACGCGGCGGGGAGGGACAGATACGCAGTATTTT,CASQETRRGGTDTQYF
TRBV11-2,TRBJ1-5,-,-,TGTGCCAGCAGCTTACGTCCGACCAATCAGCCCCAGCATTTT,CASSLRPTNQPQHF
TRBV5-1,TRBJ2-1,many,-,TGCGCCAGCAGCTTGGGTCAGGGCTATGAGCAGTTCTTC,CASSLGQGYEQFF
TRBV29-1,TRBJ2-7,few,TRBD1,TGCAGCGTTGCACAAGGACAGGGGGCGAACGAGCAGTACTTC,CSVAQGQGANEQYF
TRBV11-2,TRBJ2-5,-,TRBD2,TGTGCCAGCAGCTTGTCGGGGGGACCGGAGACCCAGTACTTC,CASSLSGGPETQYF
TRBV7-6,TRBJ2-1,many,TRBD2,TGTGCCAGCAGCCAGGGACTAGCGGGAGGTGATGAGCAGTTCTTC,CASSQGLAGGDEQFF
TRBV12-3/TRBV12-4,TRBJ1-1,-,-,TGTGCCAGCAGTTTTGACGCCACTGAAGCTTTCTTT,CASSFDATEAFF
TRBV20-1,TRBJ2-1,-,-,TGCAGTGCTAGGCGTCTAGAGAGCTACAATGAGCAGTTCTTC,CSARRLESYNEQFF
TRBV5-4,TRBJ2-7,many,-,TGTGCCAGCGCCATTCTGGGGGTATCCTACGAGCAGTACTTC,CASAILGVSYEQYF
TRBV5-6,TRBJ2-5,many,-,TGTGCCAGCAGCTTATTTGCGCTAGAAGAGACCCAGTACTTC,CASSLFALEETQYF
TRBV11-2,TRBJ2-3,-,-,TGTGCCAGCATTTCTGGGAGCACAGATACGCAGTATTTT,CASISGSTDTQYF
TRBV6-5,TRBJ1-6,-,TRBD1,TGTGCCAGCAGTCTCGACAGGGGCGGAGGCATTTCACCCCTCCACTTT,CASSLDRGGGISPLHF
TRBV20-1,TRBJ2-2,many,-,TGCAGTGCTGCCCGACAGGGGAGGGCCGGGGAGCTGTTTTTT,CSAARQGRAGELFF
TRBV5-1,TRBJ2-1,-,TRBD1,TGCGCCAGCAGCTTCGGGACAGAGACCTACAATGAGCAGTTCTTC,CASSFGTETYNEQFF
TRBV27,TRBJ2-1,many,-,TGTGCCAGCAGTTTATTACCGGGAGCCTCCTACAATGAGCAGTTCTTC,CASSLLPGASYNEQFF
TRBV20-1,TRBJ2-1,many,TRBD2,TGCAGTGGGAGGCTAGCGGTTTACAATGAGCAGTTCTTC,CSGRLAVYNEQFF
TRBV10-3,TRBJ2-7,many,TRBD2,TGTGCCACCGTTCAGGCGGGAGGGTATTACGAGCAGTACTTC,CATVQAGGYYEQYF
TRBV7-6,TRBJ2-1,many,-,TGTGCCAGCAGCCTAGCGAGAAGGGGCAATGAGCAGTTCTTC,CASSLARRGNEQFF
TRBV5-1,TRBJ2-7,-,TRBD2,TGCGCCAGCAGCCCACCCGGTTCAGGGACTAAGGGGGAGCAGTACTTC,CASSPPGSGTKGEQYF
TRBV5-1,TRBJ2-7,-,TRBD2,TGCGCCAGCAGCGTGACTAGCGGGAGTAAGTTGTACGAGCAGTACTTC,CASSVTSGSKLYEQYF
TRBV30,TRBJ2-7,few,-,TGTGCCTGGAGTTCCCCTGGAGGGAACGGCGAGCAGTACTTC,CAWSSPGGNGEQYF
TRBV12-3/TRBV12-4,TRBJ1-1,many,-,TGTGCCAGCAATCGGGGCCAGGGGATGAACACTGAAGCTTTCTTT,CASNRGQGMNTEAFF
TRBV20-1,TRBJ1-1,medium-sized,TRBD1,TGCAGTGTTAACAGGGGGCAGGGGACTGAAGCTTTCTTT,CSVNRGQGTEAFF
TRBV7-9,TRBJ2-7,-,TRBD2,TGTGCCAGCAGCCCCCAATTGAGCGGGACCTACGAGCAGTACTTC,CASSPQLSGTYEQYF
TRBV20-1,TRBJ2-3,many,TRBD2,TGCAGTGCTAGAGACCCGGCTAGCGGACTGAGCACAGATACGCAGTATTTT,CSARDPASGLSTDTQYF
TRBV7-2,TRBJ2-7,many,-,TGTGCCAGCAGCCTCGGGGGAGCCACCTACGAGCAGTACTTC,CASSLGGATYEQYF
TRBV11-2,TRBJ2-5,-,-,TGTGCCAGCAGGACAGTAACGGGGCCCCACCAAGAGACCCAGTACTTC,CASRTVTGPHQETQYF
TRBV10-3,TRBJ2-1,-,TRBD2,TGTGCCATCAGTGAGAACGGACTAGCGGGGGGCAATGAGCAGTTCTTC,CAISENGLAGGNEQFF
TRBV6-1,TRBJ1-3,many,-,TGTGCCAGCCAACGGGGGACTGGAAACACCATATATTTT,CASQRGTGNTIYF
TRBV6-5,TRBJ2-7,few,-,TGTGCCAGCAGTTACTCGAGAGGGGTCCTCGAGCAGTACTTC,CASSYSRGVLEQYF
TRBV5-1,TRBJ2-7,many,-,TGCGCCAGCAGCTTGGTATACAGGGAACCCACCTACGAGCAGTACTTC,CASSLVYREPTYEQYF
TRBV7-8,TRBJ2-1,many,-,TGTGCCAGCAGCTTGAGAAAAACGAGCTCCTACAATGAGCAGTTCTTC,CASSLRKTSSYNEQFF
TRBV12-3/TRBV12-4,TRBJ2-5,few,TRBD1,TGTGCCAGCATATCGCTTGGACAGGGCCAAGAGACCCAGTACTTC,CASISLGQGQETQYF
TRBV29-1,TRBJ2-3,many,-,TGCAGCGCAGACAGCCGGAGGGGAACAGATACGCAGTATTTT,CSADSRRGTDTQYF
TRBV20-1,TRBJ2-1,many,TRBD2,TGCAGTGCTAGAGCGTTAAGCGGGAAATCAAGGAATGAGCAGTTCTTC,CSARALSGKSRNEQFF
TRBV6-5,TRBJ2-1,many,-,TGTGCCAGCAGTTACCAGCGGTCCTACAATGAGCAGTTCTTC,CASSYQRSYNEQFF
TRBV7-9,TRBJ2-1,-,-,TGCGCCGGCGGCAATGAGCAGTTCTTC,CAGGNEQFF
TRBV7-6,TRBJ2-5,many,TRBD2,TGTGCCAGCAGCTTAGAATTGGGACTAGCGGGAATCGAGACCCAGTACTTC,CASSLELGLAGIETQYF
TRBV20-1,TRBJ2-7,-,-,TGCAGTGCTAGGCCGGCTAGCGCGATGACTTACGAGCAGTACTTC,CSARPASAMTYEQYF
TRBV6-1,TRBJ2-6,many,-,TGTGCCAGCTCGATTACTTCAGGAGGATCTGGGGCCAACGTCCTGACTTTC,CASSITSGGSGANVLTF
TRBV6-1,TRBJ2-3,-,-,TGTGCCAGCAGTGAAGATCCTTTTCGGCTGATCCCAGATACGCAGTATTTT,CASSEDPFRLIPDTQYF
TRBV28,TRBJ1-5,many,-,TGTGCCAGCGGATCCCACCCAGCGCAGCCCCAGCATTTT,CASGSHPAQPQHF
TRBV3-1,TRBJ2-2,few,-,TGTGCCAGCAGGCCTCCCGGGTCCGGGGAGCTGTTTTTT,CASRPPGSGELFF
TRBV29-1,TRBJ2-3,many,-,TGCAGCGTTGAAATTGGGGGGCCAGATACGCAGTATTTT,CSVEIGGPDTQYF
TRBV14,TRBJ2-4,few,-,TGTGCCAGCAGCCACGCCAGTGGGTCGAACATTCAGTACTTC,CASSHASGSNIQYF
TRBV12-3/TRBV12-4,TRBJ2-1,once,-,TGTGCCAGCGGCCTAGGAGCGGCAGTATACAATGAGCAGCTCTTC,CASGLGAAVYNEQLF
TRBV28,TRBJ2-3,-,TRBD2,TGTGCCATCAAAGGACTAGCGGGGTCAGATACGCAGTATTTT,CAIKGLAGSDTQYF
TRBV20-1,TRBJ2-3,many,-,TGCAGTGGCTGGTTGAGGTTATGGACAGATACGCAGTATTTT,CSGWLRLWTDTQYF
TRBV7-2,TRBJ2-2,few,TRBD2,TGTGCCAGCAGCGCAGGACTAGCGGGAGGGAACACCGGGGAGCTGTTTTTT,CASSAGLAGGNTGELFF
TRBV6-5,TRBJ2-1,many,TRBD2,TGTGCCAGCAGTTACCTCGGACTAGCGGACAATGAGCAGTTCTTC,CASSYLGLADNEQFF
TRBV5-1,TRBJ2-7,many,-,TGCGCCAGCAGCTTGGCCTTCAGGGTCTCCTACGAGCAGTACTTC,CASSLAFRVSYEQYF
TRBV5-1,TRBJ2-1,many,-,TGCGCCAGCAGCTTGGTAGGCGGTGTTGGTAGCTCCTACAATGAGCAGTTCTTC,CASSLVGGVGSSYNEQFF
TRBV20-1,TRBJ2-1,many,-,TGCAGTGCTAGAGTTGGAGGATTCAATGAGCAGTTCTTC,CSARVGGFNEQFF